One sample yielded the 27 T cell receptor beta chains listed below, sequenced in a study of blood T cell repertoires in COVID-19. The data were produced by immunoSEQ multiplex PCR, yet TCRdb's version contains in-frame clones alone and is incomplete. The sample contains 250,000 to 350,000 clones, 85% to 90% of which appear only once. Material for sequencing was peripheral blood. These receptors were obtained from a woman in her 50s with COVID-19, enrolled during active disease.

This sequence joins TRBV4-1 and TRBJ2-7; perhaps TRBD1 as D (6 bases). Trimming removed 2 bases at V and 7 bases at J, with 21 bases between. CDR3 length: 16 amino acids. The germline CDR1 and CDR2 sequences are MGHRA and YSYEKL. The CDR3 DNA sequence: TGCGCCAGCAGCCAATCGGGTGGAAGGGGGACCTTTGAGCAGTACTTC. Translation: CASSQSGGRGTFEQYF.

This clone was recorded once. The rearrangement links TRBV7-2 to TRBJ2-3; D is perhaps TRBD2 (5 bases). V was shortened by 0 bases and J by 7 bases, with 20 bases between the two germline ends. Looked up from germline, CDR1 is SGHTA and CDR2 is FQGNSA. The CDR3 extends over 17 amino acids. CDR3 loop: CASSLALGSAGFYTQYF. CDR3 sequence (DNA): TGTGCCAGCAGCTTAGCGCTCGGGTCGGCGGGCTTCTATACGCAGTATTTT.

V and J are TRBV7-2 and TRBJ1-2; D gene ambiguous. CDR1 and CDR2 from the germline V gene are SGHTA and FQGNSA. V was shortened by 7 bases and J by 5 bases, with 20 bases between the two germline ends. This CDR3 comprises 15 residues. The CDR3 reads CASTPRPRVVYGYTF. The CDR3 coding sequence is TGTGCCAGCACCCCTCGCCCGAGGGTGGTGTATGGCTACACCTTC.

The V gene is TRBV7-2, the J gene TRBJ1-1, with D hard to call. Looked up from germline, CDR1 is SGHTA and CDR2 is FQGNSA. Trimming stripped 6 bases from V and 0 bases from J, with 8 bases between. The CDR3 consists of 13 residues. The CDR3 protein is CASRNHMNTEAFF. The CDR3 bases are TGTGCCAGCAGGAACCACATGAACACTGAAGCTTTCTTT.

Only a few counts were recorded for this clone. V is TRBV7-3 and J is TRBJ1-1; the match to TRBD1 covers 7 bases. V lost 6 bases, J lost 8 bases, and 9 bases stayed unmatched. Germline V gene sequence: CDR1 SGHTA, CDR2 FQGTGA. The CDR3 sequence is 13 residues long. The CDR3: CASSQTGLEEAFF. The CDR3 bases are TGTGCCAGCAGTCAGACAGGGCTGGAAGAAGCTTTCTTT.

This sequence joins TRBV7-2 and TRBJ2-3, with D perhaps TRBD2 (6 bases). This CDR3 is built from 14 residues. Per the germline V gene, CDR1 is SGHTA and CDR2 is FQGNSA. V shed 5 bases and J shed 2 bases, with 11 bases lying between them. CDR3 in amino acids: CASSPTSFTDTQYF. The DNA of the CDR3 is TGTGCCAGCAGCCCGACTAGTTTCACAGATACGCAGTATTTT. Full variable domain (outside the CDR3, taken from reference TRBV7-2 and TRBJ2-3): GAGVSQSPSNKVTEKGKDVELRCDPISGHTALYWYRQSLGQGLEFLIYFQGNSAPDKSGLPSDRFSAERTGGSVSTLTIQRTQQEDSAVYLCASSPTSFTDTQYFGPGTRLTVL.

The rearrangement links TRBV9 to TRBJ1-1; 7 nucleotides match TRBD1. Germline CDR1 reads SGDLS; CDR2 reads YYNGEE. V shed 4 bases and J 4 bases; nucleotides not matched to a gene: 7. This CDR3 contains 14 residues. The CDR3 loop reads CASSPDRASTEAFF. In DNA, the CDR3 is TGTGCCAGCAGCCCTGACAGGGCCAGCACTGAAGCTTTCTTT.

V is TRBV30 and J is TRBJ2-5; maybe TRBD2 (6 bases). V lost 0 bases and J lost 2, with 10 bases in between. Looked up from germline, CDR1 is GTSNPN and CDR2 is SVGIG (reference sequence). The CDR3 consists of 14 residues. In nucleotides, the CDR3 is TGTGCCTGGAGTGTACTGGGGGGTCAAGAGACCCAGTACTTC. Residues: CAWSVLGGQETQYF.

V is TRBV11-3 and J is TRBJ2-1; 15 nucleotides align to TRBD2. V lost 6 bases, J lost 1 base, and 10 bases stayed unmatched. The germline gives CDR1 SGHNT, CDR2 YENEEA. The CDR3 has 19 residues. The CDR3 sequence: CASRDSSGTSGRSYNEQFF. The CDR3 DNA sequence: TGTGCCAGCAGAGACTCTTCCGGGACTAGCGGGAGGTCCTACAATGAGCAGTTCTTC.

CDR3 sequence reads: CASRANHIGQGDYGYTF. The CDR3 DNA is TGCGCCAGCAGGGCCAATCATATCGGGCAGGGTGACTATGGCTACACCTTC. This chain connects TRBV4-3 to TRBJ1-2; a weak D match, TRBD1 (5 bases). Trimming took 6 bases from V and 3 from J, leaving 23 bases between them. Per germline, CDR1 LGHNA and CDR2 YSLEER. The CDR3 spans 17 residues.

The V gene is TRBV29-1, the J gene TRBJ2-1; unclear D gene. The CDR3 has 15 amino acids. The germline V gene has CDR1 SQVTM and CDR2 ANQGSEA. Trimming took off 2 bases at V and 5 bases at J, with 16 bases between the two ends. The CDR3 loop reads CSVEWRFQAHNEQFF. The CDR3 bases are TGCAGCGTTGAATGGCGTTTCCAGGCACACAATGAGCAGTTCTTC.

V usage is TRBV5-1 and J usage is TRBJ1-6, with 9 bases identical to TRBD1. Germline CDR1 reads SGHRS; CDR2 reads YFSETQ. CDR3 size: 15 residues. V lost 4 bases, J lost 10 bases, and 9 bases stayed unmatched. CDR3 in DNA: TGCGCCAGCAGCATAGGGACAGGGCCGATGTCACCCCTCCACTTT. Translated, it gives CASSIGTGPMSPLHF.

The chain recombines TRBV4-3 with TRBJ2-7; tentative D call: TRBD1 (5 bases). The CDR3 extends over 17 amino acids. Trimming cost V 2 bases and J 5 bases, with 22 bases left between them. Germline values: CDR1 LGHNA, CDR2 YSLEER. CDR3 coding DNA: TGCGCCAGCAGCCAATTTCCGTTTGGGCAGGGCCGGCACGAGCAGTACTTC. Its protein is CASSQFPFGQGRHEQYF.

A single count supports this clone. The chain recombines TRBV5-8 with TRBJ1-6; no firm D call. CDR3 size: 16 residues. The germline V gene encodes CDR1 SGHTS and CDR2 YDEGEE. The V end lost 1 base, the J end lost 7 bases, and 15 bases lay between the germline ends. CDR3 amino acids: CASSLRIALPNSPLHF. As DNA, the CDR3 is TGTGCCAGCAGCTTGCGTATAGCTCTCCCCAATTCACCCCTCCACTTT.

V usage is TRBV19 and J usage is TRBJ1-1; 8 nucleotides line up with TRBD1. CDR3 length equals 13 residues. Looked up from germline, CDR1 is LNHDA and CDR2 is SQIVND (reference sequence). V was clipped by 8 bases and J by 2 bases; unmatched bases: 4. The CDR3 region has the DNA TGTGCCAGTGCGGACAGGGCCAACACTGAAGCTTTCTTT. Translation: CASADRANTEAFF.

The rearrangement uses TRBV13 and TRBJ1-6, with a possible D match to TRBD1 (6 bases). Trimming took 5 bases from V and 5 from J, leaving 13 bases between them. The CDR3 has 15 amino acids. Germline V gene sequence: CDR1 PRHDT, CDR2 FYEKMQ (reference sequence). This CDR3 reads CASSAGQIHNSPLHF. The CDR3 nucleotides read TGTGCCAGCAGCGCCGGACAGATACATAATTCACCCCTCCACTTT.

The chain has TRBV5-6 and TRBJ2-3; 9 positions match TRBD2. There are 17 residues in the CDR3. V lost 3 bases to trimming and J lost 3 bases; unmatched junction nucleotides: 11. Germline lookup yields CDR1 SGHDT and CDR2 YYEEEE. Here the CDR3 reads CASSWGIAGVRTDTQYF. The CDR3 nucleotides read TGTGCCAGCAGCTGGGGGATAGCGGGAGTTCGGACAGATACGCAGTATTTT. The complete variable domain, with remaining parts taken from reference TRBV5-6 and TRBJ2-3, reads DAGVTQSPTHLIKTRGQQVTLRCSPKSGHDTVSWYQQALGQGPQFIFQYYEEEERQRGNFPDRFSGHQFPNYSSELNVNALLLGDSALYLCASSWGIAGVRTDTQYFGPGTRLTVL.

This clone was detected a few times. This CDR3 is also generated by other DNA sequences in the sample. The chain links TRBV9 to TRBJ1-2; TRBD1 matches at 7 bases. V gave up 0 bases and J gave up 4 bases; unmatched junction bases: 0. CDR3 length: 13 residues. Germline V gene data show CDR1 as SGDLS and CDR2 as YYNGEE. The CDR3 loop is CASSVDRGYGYTF. CDR3 nucleotides: TGTGCCAGCAGCGTAGACAGGGGCTATGGCTACACCTTC.

The chain combines TRBV7-8 with TRBJ2-1, with TRBD2 as a possible D gene (6 bases). The CDR3 loop spans 16 amino acids. CDR1 SGHVS and CDR2 FQNEAQ come from the germline V gene. V lost 5 bases and J 8 bases, leaving 22 bases between the germline ends. The CDR3 DNA sequence: TGTGCCAGCAGCCAAATTCGACTAGTCGAGGTGTATGAGCAGTTCTTC. Its protein product is CASSQIRLVEVYEQFF.

The rearrangement joins TRBV14 to TRBJ1-2, with D possibly TRBD1 on 6 matching bases. Trimming stripped 4 bases from V and 7 bases from J, with 13 bases between. The germline V gene encodes CDR1 SGHDN and CDR2 FVKESK. The CDR3 runs to 13 residues. The DNA for the CDR3 is TGTGCCAGCAGCCCAACAGGGCTTGTTGGCTACACCTTC. Translating gives CASSPTGLVGYTF.

V usage is TRBV6-5 and J usage is TRBJ2-1; TRBD1 agrees at 9 bases. This CDR3 is built from 14 residues. The V gene end was trimmed by 6 bases and the J gene end by 4 bases; junction bases not matched to a gene: 4. Germline V CDR1 and CDR2: MNHEY, SVGAGI. The CDR3 DNA follows: TGTGCCAGCAGAATCGGGACAGGGTACAATGAGCAGTTCTTC. Translating it yields CASRIGTGYNEQFF.

Here the CDR3 DNA reads TGTGCCAGCAGCCCGGGACTAGCTCACACAAAGCAGTACTTC. Its protein product is CASSPGLAHTKQYF. The chain combines TRBV7-6 with TRBJ2-7; TRBD2 aligns across 9 bases. CDR1 SGHVS and CDR2 FNYEAQ come from the germline V gene. The CDR3 consists of 14 residues. V shed 5 bases, J shed 8 bases, and the junction held 10 bases outside the gene matches. The full variable domain, in which reference TRBV7-6 and TRBJ2-7 provide the parts outside the CDR3, is GAGVSQSPRYKVTKRGQDVALRCDPISGHVSLYWYRQALGQGPEFLTYFNYEAQQDKSGLPNDRFSAERPEGSISTLTIQRTEQRDSAMYRCASSPGLAHTKQYFGPGTRLTVT.

The chain combines TRBV14 with TRBJ1-4; D unresolved. CDR1 is SGHDN, CDR2 FVKESK, per germline. V was cut by 3 bases and J by 0 bases, with 17 bases left in between. The CDR3 is 18 residues long. The CDR3 sequence: CASSQRWSGRATNEKLFF. For the CDR3, the DNA is TGTGCCAGCAGCCAGAGGTGGTCGGGGAGAGCAACTAATGAAAAACTGTTTTTT. Based on the CDR3 plus reference TRBV14 and TRBJ1-4, the full variable domain is EAGVTQFPSHSVIEKGQTVTLRCDPISGHDNLYWYRRVMGKEIKFLLHFVKESKQDESGMPNNRFLAERTGGTYSTLKVQPAELEDSGVYFCASSQRWSGRATNEKLFFGSGTQLSVL.

This sequence joins TRBV6-5 and TRBJ2-7; the D gene is possibly TRBD1 (6 bases). Trimming left V 0 bases short and J 5 bases short, with 14 bases between. Germline V gives CDR1 MNHEY, CDR2 SVGAGI. This CDR3 is built from 15 residues. This CDR3 is CASSYSGQLLHEQYF. The CDR3 nucleotides are TGTGCCAGCAGTTACTCCGGACAGCTCCTCCACGAGCAGTACTTC.

The gene calls are TRBV30 and TRBJ2-2; the match to TRBD1 covers 7 bases. The CDR3 has 16 residues. The V segment lost 4 bases and the J segment 6 bases; nucleotides outside the gene matches: 14. From germline, CDR1 is GTSNPN and CDR2 SVGIG (reference sequence). In DNA, the CDR3 is TGTGCCTGGACTACCTCCGGGACAGCCCGCGCCGGGGAGCTGTTTTTT. Its protein product is CAWTTSGTARAGELFF.

The genes are TRBV6-6 and TRBJ2-2, with 8 bases aligning to TRBD2. Germline-derived CDR1 and CDR2 are MNHNY and SVGAGI (reference sequence). The CDR3 covers 16 residues. V gave up 2 bases and J gave up 5 bases; unmatched junction bases: 7. CDR3 in amino acids: CASSYKVAGRTGELFF. The CDR3 DNA is TGTGCCAGCAGTTACAAGGTAGCGGGAAGGACCGGGGAGCTGTTTTTT.

The chain links TRBV5-1 to TRBJ2-3, with 8 bases lining up with TRBD1. The CDR3 contains 16 residues. CDR1 SGHRS and CDR2 YFSETQ come from the germline V gene. Unmatched junction bases numbered 7, after V lost 1 base and J lost 3 bases. The CDR3 is CASSLSSQGATDTQYF. The CDR3 DNA reads as TGCGCCAGCAGCTTGTCATCGCAGGGGGCAACAGATACGCAGTATTTT.